A selection of T cell receptor beta chains follows, all from one sample in a study of T cell repertoires in cytomegalovirus infection. TCRdb ran MiXCR on the reads and lists one entry per CDR3 protein. The table includes around 120,000 distinct CDR3 sequences, approximately 45% detected once. No antigens are known for them. The specimen comprised CD8+ T cells from cultured PBMCs, sampled from culture after CMV antigen stimulation. The receptors were sampled from a human donor in good health (CMV status not recorded). Some clones in this sample may be carry-over from other donors' samples. Each CDR3 is given with its conserved first and last residue. A D gene is named only where the DNA matches it firmly. The size of a clone is reported for some rows only, either as once, few or many, or as a class for expanded clones.

j_gene,abundance,d_gene,v_gene,CDR3nt,CDR3aa
TRBJ2-3,many,NA,TRBV7-9,TGTGCCAGCACCAACCAAGGGGCTAGCACAGATACGCAGTATTTT,CASTNQGASTDTQYF
TRBJ1-1,few,TRBD1,TRBV19,TGTGCCAGTAGTCCCTGGACAGGGTGGAACACTGAAGCTTTCTTT,CASSPWTGWNTEAFF
TRBJ2-5,few,NA,TRBV5-4,TGTGCCAGCAGCTTTACTATAGAAGAGACCCAGTACTTC,CASSFTIEETQYF
TRBJ2-1,many,NA,TRBV6-5,TGTGCCAGCAGTTACTACCTAGGGAGCCCTCCTACCTACAATGAGCAGTTCTTC,CASSYYLGSPPTYNEQFF
TRBJ1-2,NA,NA,TRBV4-1,TGCGCCAGCAGCCAAGATGCGGGCTATGGCTACACCTTC,CASSQDAGYGYTF
TRBJ1-3,once,TRBD1,TRBV19,TGTGCCAGTAGTGCGGGGACAGCCTTCTCTGGAAACACCATATATTTT,CASSAGTAFSGNTIYF
TRBJ2-5,NA,NA,TRBV4-1,TGCGCCAGCAGCCTAAGACGGCTAGATGAGACCCAGTACTTC,CASSLRRLDETQYF
TRBJ2-7,few,TRBD2,TRBV7-6,TGTGCCAGCAGCTTGAGCGGGGGCTACGAGCAGTACTTC,CASSLSGGYEQYF
TRBJ1-2,many,TRBD1,TRBV27,TGTGCCAGCAGACAGGACAGGGGCGATGGCTACACCTTC,CASRQDRGDGYTF
TRBJ1-6,few,NA,TRBV20-1,TGCAGTGCTAGAGATGAAGTTGGTGACGGGGATAATTCACCCCTCCACTTT,CSARDEVGDGDNSPLHF
TRBJ2-1,NA,TRBD2,TRBV5-1,TGCGCCAGCAGCCTGGCGGGAGCGGACACCTTCTTTAATGAGCAGTTCTTC,CASSLAGADTFFNEQFF
TRBJ1-1,NA,NA,TRBV2,TGTGCCAGCAGTCCCTGGGACACTGAAGCTTTCTTT,CASSPWDTEAFF
TRBJ2-3,NA,NA,TRBV6-2/TRBV6-3,TGTGCCAGCAGTTACCGGAAGGTCACCACAGATACGCAGTATTTT,CASSYRKVTTDTQYF
TRBJ2-3,NA,NA,TRBV19,TGTGCCAGTAGTATACTGGTCACAGATACGCAGTATTTT,CASSILVTDTQYF
TRBJ1-1,NA,TRBD1,TRBV5-4,TGTGCCAGCAGACCCCCGGGACAGGGGTGGAGCACTGAAGCTTTCTTT,CASRPPGQGWSTEAFF
TRBJ2-1,few,NA,TRBV5-6,TGTGCCAGCAGCTTCCCGGGGTCGGGCAATGAGCAGTTCTTC,CASSFPGSGNEQFF
TRBJ2-6,many,NA,TRBV28,TGTGCCAGCACTTTCGGCTGGGTCTCTGGGGCCAACGTCCTGACTTTC,CASTFGWVSGANVLTF
TRBJ2-5,many,NA,TRBV9,TGTGCCAGCAACGGGGACCAGGGGGAGACCCAGTACTTC,CASNGDQGETQYF
TRBJ1-2,NA,NA,TRBV7-2,TGTGCCAGCAGCTTAGATTTCGCAGGGCATGGCTACACCTTC,CASSLDFAGHGYTF
TRBJ2-1,NA,NA,TRBV5-1,TGCGCCAGCAGCCGGGATATGAGGGGGGCTGGGGATGAGCAGTTCTTC,CASSRDMRGAGDEQFF
TRBJ1-5,NA,NA,TRBV19,TGTGCCAGTAGTATTTATGGGGGCAATCAGCCCCAGCATTTT,CASSIYGGNQPQHF
TRBJ2-7,NA,TRBD2,TRBV12-3/TRBV12-4,TGTGCCAGCAGTTGGGGGAGGGCTAGCGGAGGGATTGAGCAGTACTTC,CASSWGRASGGIEQYF
TRBJ2-2,once,NA,TRBV7-6,TGTGCCAGCAGCTTAGTTGCACAATATAACACCGGGGAGCTGTTTTTT,CASSLVAQYNTGELFF
TRBJ2-7,few,TRBD2,TRBV11-2,TGTGCCAGCAGGGTTGGGGCGGGGGGCTACGAGCAGTACTTC,CASRVGAGGYEQYF
TRBJ2-7,NA,NA,TRBV4-2,TGTGCCAGCAGCCACCCCGGGGACGGATCCTACGAGCAGTACTTC,CASSHPGDGSYEQYF